One sample yielded the 18 T cell receptor beta chains listed below, sequenced in a study of blood T cells in healthy people across ages. A sample-barcoded 5' primer and a J-beta primer mix were used in a second PCR of roughly 7 to 11 cycles. TCRdb recomputed calls from the 5' RACE reads with MiXCR, one row per CDR3 protein. The sample shows about 1.6 million distinct CDR3 sequences, almost 35% of them seen only once. The sequencing sample was made of blood. These receptors all come from a woman aged 30 to 39 in good health.

Here the CDR3 DNA reads TGTGCCTTGGGGACAGCCGACCTCCTAGCCAAAAACATTCAGTACTTC. Translation: CALGTADLLAKNIQYF. The chain recombines TRBV30 with TRBJ2-4, with 7 bases aligning to TRBD1. The germline CDR1 and CDR2 sequences are GTSNPN and SVGIG (reference sequence). The CDR3 runs 16 residues. Trimming took 7 bases from V and 0 from J; bases not matched to a gene: 12.

This chain joins TRBV20-1 and TRBJ1-5, with a possible D match to TRBD1 (6 bases). V gave up 0 bases and J gave up 2 bases, with 11 bases separating them. The germline gives CDR1 DFQATT, CDR2 SNEGSKA (reference sequence). The CDR3 is 15 amino acids. The CDR3 nucleotides are TGCAGTGCTAGAGATTTACAGGGAGGCAATCAGCCCCAGCATTTT. It is translated as CSARDLQGGNQPQHF.

This clonotype was counted a few times. The chain uses TRBV20-1 and TRBJ2-5; D remains unclear. Germline values: CDR1 DFQATT, CDR2 SNEGSKA (reference sequence). Trimming left V 6 bases short and J 5 bases short, with 10 bases between. The CDR3 has 11 amino acids. The CDR3 region has the DNA TGCAGTGCACTGGCCCTCGAGACCCAGTACTTC. This translates into CSALALETQYF.

This chain uses TRBV12-3 or TRBV12-4 with TRBJ2-1; TRBD1 matches at 7 bases. The J segment lost 12 bases and the V segment lost 5 bases, leaving 4 bases of the junction unmatched. This CDR3 comprises 11 residues. Here the CDR3 reads CASSGRQGQFF. CDR3 bases: TGTGCCAGCAGTGGCAGACAGGGGCAGTTCTTC.

This clonotype was recorded a few times. V usage is TRBV4-1 and J usage is TRBJ1-2; D is uncertain. V was shortened by 5 bases and J by 6 bases, with 16 bases between the two germline ends. From germline, CDR1 is MGHRA and CDR2 YSYEKL. The CDR3 totals 14 residues. In DNA form, the CDR3 reads TGCGCCAGCAGCACGTCAACTGCCAGGCATGGCTACACCTTC. Translated: CASSTSTARHGYTF.

This clonotype was observed a few times. The chain is built from TRBV2 and TRBJ2-3, with 14 positions matching TRBD2. Germline V gene data show CDR1 as SNHLY and CDR2 as FYNNEI. Trimming took 7 bases from V and 6 from J; bases not matched to a gene: 3. CDR3 length: 14 residues. CDR3 region: CASKGLAGADTQYF. As DNA, the CDR3 is TGTGCCAGCAAGGGACTAGCGGGAGCCGATACGCAGTATTTT.

This clonotype turned up a few times. The V call is TRBV28, the J call TRBJ2-1, with 10 bases matching TRBD2. Germline assignment: CDR1 MDHEN and CDR2 SYDVKM. Trimming at V came to 6 bases and at J to 3 bases, leaving 11 bases not matched to a gene. CDR3 length equals 17 residues. The DNA of the CDR3 is TGTGCCAGCAGCCCTGCGGGAGCGGGAGGGCGCTACAATGAGCAGTTCTTC. Amino acids: CASSPAGAGGRYNEQFF.

This clonotype was counted once. This chain connects TRBV2 to TRBJ1-5; no clear D. Germline assignment: CDR1 SNHLY and CDR2 FYNNEI. The CDR3 sequence is 15 residues long. The V end lost 5 bases, the J end lost 0 bases, and 11 bases lay between the germline ends. The CDR3 spells CASSKTGNSNQPQHF. CDR3 sequence (DNA): TGTGCCAGCAGTAAGACTGGGAATAGCAATCAGCCCCAGCATTTT.

This clonotype was counted a few times. This CDR3 reads CSVETRQGANTEAFF. The CDR3 bases are TGCAGCGTTGAAACGCGACAGGGAGCGAACACTGAAGCTTTCTTT. The J gene is TRBJ1-1, the V gene TRBV29-1, with 7 nucleotides matching TRBD1. Per germline, CDR1 SQVTM and CDR2 ANQGSEA. The CDR3 totals 15 residues. V gave up 2 bases and J gave up 1 base; unmatched junction bases: 7. The entire variable domain, with the rest obtained from reference TRBV29-1 and TRBJ1-1, is as follows: SAVISQKPSRDICQRGTSLTIQCQVDSQVTMMFWYRQQPGQSLTLIATANQGSEATYESGFVIDKFPISRPNLTFSTLTVSNMSPEDSSIYLCSVETRQGANTEAFFGQGTRLTVV.

Worth noting for this clonotype: A read error is possible here, since a much larger clone lies one base away. This sequence joins TRBV4-1 and TRBJ2-5; D possibly uses TRBD1 or TRBD2 (5 bases each). The J call is in doubt because the DNA end fits TRBJ2-7 better. The CDR3 has 16 amino acids. Germline V lookup: CDR1 MGHRA, CDR2 YSYEKL. DNA of the CDR3: TGCGCCAGCAGCCAAGAAGGGACGGGGTATCACCACGAGCAGTACTTC. Protein sequence: CASSQEGTGYHHEQYF.

The chain uses TRBV10-2 and TRBJ2-1; D unresolved. V shed 2 bases and J shed 9 bases, with 14 bases lying between them. The CDR3 is 14 residues long. Germline CDR1 WSHSY, CDR2 SAAADI. DNA of the CDR3: TGCGCCAGCAGTGAGGCGCTCTCGCTACCTGAGCAGTTCTTC. Translating it yields CASSEALSLPEQFF.

This chain joins TRBV24-1 and TRBJ2-3; 11 positions agree with TRBD2. Germline values: CDR1 KGHDR, CDR2 SFDVKD. The V and J ends lost 4 bases and 4 bases, in that order; junction bases with no gene match: 9. This CDR3 has 17 amino acids. The CDR3 reads CATSDSTSGSPPDTQYF. The CDR3 region has the DNA TGTGCCACCAGTGACTCCACTAGCGGGAGCCCCCCAGATACGCAGTATTTT.

V gene TRBV20-1 combines with J gene TRBJ2-4, with D maybe TRBD1 (6 bases). The J call may be faulty, since TRBJ2-7 better matches the DNA end. The CDR3 sequence is 13 residues long. Germline V gives CDR1 DFQATT, CDR2 SNEGSKA (reference sequence). CDR3 sequence reads: CSATRGVSHEQYF. CDR3 nucleotide sequence: TGCAGTGCTACCAGGGGTGTCAGCCACGAGCAGTACTTC.

This clonotype was recorded at least ten times. V gene TRBV4-2 combines with J gene TRBJ2-7; 7 positions agree with TRBD2. J lost 6 bases, V lost 3 bases, and 2 bases had no gene match. CDR3 length: 12 amino acids. Germline V gives CDR1 LGHNA, CDR2 YNFKEQ. The CDR3 region is CASSQGGVEQYF. The CDR3 DNA reads TGTGCCAGCAGCCAGGGAGGGGTCGAGCAGTACTTC.

This clonotype has only a few counts. The chain employs TRBV4-1 and TRBJ2-7; tentatively, D is TRBD1 (5 bases). CDR1 MGHRA and CDR2 YSYEKL come from the germline V gene. The CDR3 runs 15 residues. The V end lost 2 bases, the J end lost 5 bases, and 16 bases lay between the germline ends. The CDR3 sequence is CASSQPKTVLNEQYF. The CDR3 bases are TGCGCCAGCAGCCAACCCAAGACAGTTTTGAACGAGCAGTACTTC.

This clonotype was seen more than once but under ten times. The CDR3 sequence is CASSLGLIYNEQFF. Written as DNA, the CDR3 is TGTGCCAGCAGCCTAGGACTGATTTACAATGAGCAGTTCTTC. The chain uses TRBV27 and TRBJ2-1; D might be TRBD2 (5 bases). This CDR3 has 14 amino acids. Per the germline V gene, CDR1 is MNHEY and CDR2 is SMNVEV (reference sequence). V was cut by 6 bases and J by 4 bases, with 13 bases left in between.

J is TRBJ2-4 and V is TRBV12-3 or TRBV12-4; D ambiguous. The DNA matches TRBJ2-5 better at its end, which makes the J call doubtful. There are 13 residues in the CDR3. The CDR3 region is CASSSERCKTQYF. The CDR3 coding sequence is TGTGCCAGCAGTTCGGAGAGATGTAAGACCCAGTACTTC.

The chain carries TRBV2 and TRBJ2-1; D unresolved. In germline, CDR1 is SNHLY, CDR2 FYNNEI. The CDR3 has 11 residues. Trimming took off 9 bases at V and 5 bases at J, with 8 bases between the two ends. The CDR3 loop reads CARKGDNEQFF. In nucleotides, the CDR3 is TGTGCCAGGAAGGGCGACAATGAGCAGTTCTTC.